Given below is one T cell receptor (beta chain) in context. This record comes from a study of blood T cell repertoires in COVID-19. Some clones are missing from TCRdb's copy, which holds only in-frame ones; the method was immunoSEQ multiplex PCR. The top ten clones hold 4.3% of a sample with about 440,000 clones, roughly 90% of them seen once. V gave up 1 base and J gave up 2 bases, with 8 bases separating them. Germline V gene sequence: CDR1 SQVTM, CDR2 ANQGSEA. The CDR3 loop spans 13 amino acids. The sequence was obtained from a woman in her thirties with acute or convalescent COVID-19. The chain combines TRBV29-1 with TRBJ1-2; no reliable D call. The sequencing sample was made of peripheral blood. The CDR3 coding sequence is TGCAGCGTTGAAGTGCAGTTCAACTATGGCTACACCTTC. Its protein is CSVEVQFNYGYTF.